This paragraph reports one TCR beta chain. This clone was found once. Its antigen has not been determined. One base away there is no much larger clone; base qualities are not given. For CDR1 and CDR2, the germline V gene (reference sequence) lists MNHEY and SMNVEV. Taken from cysteine to phenylalanine, the CDR3 has 14 residues. Only the CDR3 DNA stays, 42 bases, in frame from base 1. V is pared back by 4 bases and J by 0 bases, with 8 bases lying between the germline termini. The entry originates in a study of blood T cell repertoires in COVID-19 (dated by TCRdb to the early 2020s). At the level of the whole study: Samples from collaborators originated in the United States, Italy and Spain and spanned both the acute and convalescent phases of COVID-19. A de-identified subject ID, COVID-19 status, age in years and sex were almost always included in the sample metadata. The dataset comprised deeply sampled blood TCRbeta repertoires from subjects exposed to, actively infected with, or recovered from COVID-19. The prospective study material was composed of cDNA or gDNA derived from T cells, B-cell-depleted T cells, or PBMCs. Samples came from the ongoing ImmuneRACE study (first 160 participants) plus 1,254 subjects from 6 global collaborators. Where available, HLA class I and class II types were taken from metadata supplied by the sample provider and were not determined by assay-based typing. The repertoires were released in a freely available public database meant as a resource for research on the immune response to SARS-CoV-2.

TCRbeta CDR3 regions were amplified from genomic DNA using the immunoSEQ Assay, a bias-controlled multiplex PCR. Under the source paper's analysis protocol: The number of nucleated cells in each sample was estimated from the amplification of reference gene primers within the assay. To quantify the absolute abundance of each unique TCRbeta CDR3 rearrangement, sequence reads were collapsed and filtered. For each sample, productive Simpson clonality was calculated as the square root of Simpson's diversity index across productive rearrangements. The source is immuneACCESS, and TCRdb retained only in-frame sequences with V and J called. Part of the clones is not carried over; for the studies checked, unresolved V genes explain less than half of this, and the remainder is unexplained. V and J calls and clone size are copied from that table; D and trimming were computed from the DNA. The sample includes tens of thousands of clones, with about 86% observed a single time. Approximately 1.9% of the sample goes to the ten largest clones.

Collaborating institutions collected whole blood in K2EDTA tubes following their own protocols. Collaborator samples were shipped for TCRbeta analysis as frozen whole blood, isolated PBMCs, or DNA extracted from either sample type. Here is what the overall study found, with its caveats: How much clinical and demographic metadata was included differed by source and by participant, and the metadata was provided uncurated.

The TCR originated in a woman older than 75 with active or convalescent COVID-19. The source material was peripheral blood. The sequence is built from TRBV27 and TRBJ2-3; the D gene cannot be named for sure. The CDR3 in this case is CASSSRTSTDTQYF. The DNA sequence is TGTGCCAGCAGTTCGAGAACTAGCACAGATACGCAGTATTTT.